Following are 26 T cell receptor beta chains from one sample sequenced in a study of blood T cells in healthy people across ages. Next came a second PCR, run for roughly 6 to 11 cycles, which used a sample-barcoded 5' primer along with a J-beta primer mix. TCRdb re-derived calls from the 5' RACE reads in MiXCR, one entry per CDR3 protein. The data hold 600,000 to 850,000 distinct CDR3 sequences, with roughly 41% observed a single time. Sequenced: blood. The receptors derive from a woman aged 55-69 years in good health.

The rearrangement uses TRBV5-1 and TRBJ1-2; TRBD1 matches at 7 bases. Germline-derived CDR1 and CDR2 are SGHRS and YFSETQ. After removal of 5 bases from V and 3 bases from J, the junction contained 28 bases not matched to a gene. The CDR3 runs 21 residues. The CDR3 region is CASRRMGSQGGEFRNYYGYTF. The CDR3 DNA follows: TGCGCCAGCAGACGGATGGGTTCCCAGGGGGGAGAATTTCGGAATTACTATGGCTACACCTTC.

The CDR3 protein is CSAREQQGKNNSPLHF. CDR3 DNA sequence: TGCAGTGCTAGAGAGCAACAGGGAAAGAATAATTCACCCCTCCACTTT. The chain carries TRBV20-1 and TRBJ1-6; a weak D match, TRBD1 (6 bases). The germline gives CDR1 DFQATT, CDR2 SNEGSKA (reference sequence). Trimming left V 0 bases short and J 5 bases short, with 14 bases between. This CDR3 comprises 16 residues.

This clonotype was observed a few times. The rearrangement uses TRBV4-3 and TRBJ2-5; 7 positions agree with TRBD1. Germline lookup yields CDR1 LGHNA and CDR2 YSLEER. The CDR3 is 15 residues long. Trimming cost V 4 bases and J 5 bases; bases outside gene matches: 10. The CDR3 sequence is CASSPIGQAAETQYF. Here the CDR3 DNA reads TGCGCCAGCAGCCCCATCGGACAGGCGGCGGAGACCCAGTACTTC.

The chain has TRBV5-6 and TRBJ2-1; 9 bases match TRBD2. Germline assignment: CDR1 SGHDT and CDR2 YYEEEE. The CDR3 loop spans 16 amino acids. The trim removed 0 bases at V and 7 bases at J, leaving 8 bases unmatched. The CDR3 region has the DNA TGTGCCAGCAGCTTGGGCGGACTAGCGTCTAAAAATGAGCAGTTCTTC. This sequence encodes CASSLGGLASKNEQFF.

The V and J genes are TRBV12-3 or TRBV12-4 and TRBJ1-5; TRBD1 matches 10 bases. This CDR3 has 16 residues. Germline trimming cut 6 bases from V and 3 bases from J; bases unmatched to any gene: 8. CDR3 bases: TGTGCCAGCAGGAAGGGACAGGGGCTTATCAATCAGCCCCAGCATTTT. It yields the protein CASRKGQGLINQPQHF.

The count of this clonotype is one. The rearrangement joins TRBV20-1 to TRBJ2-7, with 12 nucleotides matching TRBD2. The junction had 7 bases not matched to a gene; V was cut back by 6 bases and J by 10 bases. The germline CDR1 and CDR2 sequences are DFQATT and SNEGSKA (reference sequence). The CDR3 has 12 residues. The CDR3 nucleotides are TGCAGTGCAGTACTAGCGGGGGGCCCCCAGTACTTC. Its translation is CSAVLAGGPQYF.

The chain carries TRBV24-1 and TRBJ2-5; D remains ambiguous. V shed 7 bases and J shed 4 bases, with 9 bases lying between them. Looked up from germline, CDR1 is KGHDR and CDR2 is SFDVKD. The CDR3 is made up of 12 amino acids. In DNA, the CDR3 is TGTGCCACCAGGGAAGGTATAGAGACCCAGTACTTC. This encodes CATREGIETQYF.

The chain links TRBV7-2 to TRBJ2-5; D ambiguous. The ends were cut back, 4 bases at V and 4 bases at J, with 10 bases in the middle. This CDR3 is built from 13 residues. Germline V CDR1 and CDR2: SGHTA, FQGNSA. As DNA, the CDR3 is TGTGCCAGCAGCTCCAACTGGAGAGAGACCCAGTACTTC. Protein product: CASSSNWRETQYF.

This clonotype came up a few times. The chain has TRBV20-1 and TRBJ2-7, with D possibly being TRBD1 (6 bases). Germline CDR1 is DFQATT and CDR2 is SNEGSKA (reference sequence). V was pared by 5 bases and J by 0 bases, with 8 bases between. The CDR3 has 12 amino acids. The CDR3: CSAGDNSYEQYF. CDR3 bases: TGCAGTGCTGGGGACAACTCCTACGAGCAGTACTTC.

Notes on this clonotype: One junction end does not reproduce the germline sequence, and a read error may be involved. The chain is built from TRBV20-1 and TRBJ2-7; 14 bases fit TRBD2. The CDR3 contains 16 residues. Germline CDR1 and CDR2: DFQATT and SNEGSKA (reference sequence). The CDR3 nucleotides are TGCGGTGCTAGAGGGGGACTAGCGGGAGTGAGAAACGAGCAGTACTTC. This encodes CGARGGLAGVRNEQYF.

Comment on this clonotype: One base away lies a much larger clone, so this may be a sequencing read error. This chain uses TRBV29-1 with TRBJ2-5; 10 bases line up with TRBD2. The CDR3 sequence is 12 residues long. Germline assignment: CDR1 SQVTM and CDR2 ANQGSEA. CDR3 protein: CSAGLAEETQCF. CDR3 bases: TGCAGCGCCGGACTAGCGGAAGAGACCCAGTGCTTC.

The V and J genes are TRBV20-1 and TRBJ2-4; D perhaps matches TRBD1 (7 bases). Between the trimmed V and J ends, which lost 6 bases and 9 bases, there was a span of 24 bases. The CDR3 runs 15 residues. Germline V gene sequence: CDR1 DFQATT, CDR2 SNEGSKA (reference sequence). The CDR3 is CSAARGGTVKGIQYF. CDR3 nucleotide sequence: TGCAGTGCCGCGAGGGGCGGGACAGTTAAGGGCATTCAGTACTTC.

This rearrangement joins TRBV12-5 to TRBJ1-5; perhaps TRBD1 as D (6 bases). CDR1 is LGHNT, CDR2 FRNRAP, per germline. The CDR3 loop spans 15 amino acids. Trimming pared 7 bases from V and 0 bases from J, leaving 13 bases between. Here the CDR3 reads CASVPGDYSNQPQHF. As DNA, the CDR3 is TGTGCTAGTGTCCCAGGGGATTATAGCAATCAGCCCCAGCATTTT.

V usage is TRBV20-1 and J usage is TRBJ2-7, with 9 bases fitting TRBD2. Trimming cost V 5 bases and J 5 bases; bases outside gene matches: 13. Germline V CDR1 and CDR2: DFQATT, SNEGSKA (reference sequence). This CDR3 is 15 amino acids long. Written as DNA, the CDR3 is TGCAGTGCTCGTTCCCTAGCGGGACAACCACACGAGCAGTACTTC. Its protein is CSARSLAGQPHEQYF.

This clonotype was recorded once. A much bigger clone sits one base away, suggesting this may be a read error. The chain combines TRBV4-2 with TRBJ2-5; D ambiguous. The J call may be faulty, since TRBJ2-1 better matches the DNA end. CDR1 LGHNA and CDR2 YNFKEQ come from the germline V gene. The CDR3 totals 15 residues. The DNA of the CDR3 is TGTGCCAGCAGCCAAGGCATAACGTATCAAGAGACCCAGTTCTTC. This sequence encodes CASSQGITYQETQFF.

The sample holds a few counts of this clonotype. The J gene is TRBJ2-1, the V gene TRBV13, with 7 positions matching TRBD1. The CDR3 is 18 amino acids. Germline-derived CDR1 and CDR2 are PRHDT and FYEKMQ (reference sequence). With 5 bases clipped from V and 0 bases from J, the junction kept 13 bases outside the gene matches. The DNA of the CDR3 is TGTGCCAGCAGCCTGGAAAGGACAGGAAAAAGCTCCTACAATGAGCAGTTCTTC. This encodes CASSLERTGKSSYNEQFF.

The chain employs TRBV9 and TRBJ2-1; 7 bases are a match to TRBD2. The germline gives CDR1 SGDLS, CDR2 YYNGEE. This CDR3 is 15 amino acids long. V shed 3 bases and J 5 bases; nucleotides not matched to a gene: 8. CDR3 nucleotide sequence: TGTGCCAGCAGCGAGACTAGCAACGAGAACAATGAGCAGTTCTTC. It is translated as CASSETSNENNEQFF.

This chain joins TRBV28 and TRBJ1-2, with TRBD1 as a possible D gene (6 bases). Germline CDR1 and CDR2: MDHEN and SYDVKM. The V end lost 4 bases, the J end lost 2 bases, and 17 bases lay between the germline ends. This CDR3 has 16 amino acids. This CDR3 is CASSSHPLQGNYGYTF. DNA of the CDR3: TGTGCCAGCAGTTCTCACCCCCTCCAGGGGAACTATGGCTACACCTTC.

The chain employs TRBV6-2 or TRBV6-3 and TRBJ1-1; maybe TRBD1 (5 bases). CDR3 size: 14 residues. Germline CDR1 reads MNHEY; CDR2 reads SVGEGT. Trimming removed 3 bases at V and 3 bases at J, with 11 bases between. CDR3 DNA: TGTGCCAGCAGTTATGACAGTCAATACACTGAAGCTTTCTTT. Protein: CASSYDSQYTEAFF.

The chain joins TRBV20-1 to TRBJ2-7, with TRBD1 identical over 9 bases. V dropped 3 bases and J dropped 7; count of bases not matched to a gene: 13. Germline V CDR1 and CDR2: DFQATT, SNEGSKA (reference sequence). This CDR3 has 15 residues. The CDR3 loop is CSARSRQGVLWEQYF. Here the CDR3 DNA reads TGCAGTGCTAGGTCTAGACAGGGGGTTTTGTGGGAGCAGTACTTC.

The CDR3 reads CASSLVGTGSRDEQFF. Written as DNA, the CDR3 is TGTGCCAGCAGCCTAGTGGGGACAGGGTCCCGGGATGAGCAGTTCTTC. The V and J genes are TRBV7-2 and TRBJ2-1; 9 bases align to TRBD1. V dropped 5 bases and J dropped 8; count of bases not matched to a gene: 13. Per the germline V gene, CDR1 is SGHTA and CDR2 is FQGNSA. The CDR3 totals 16 residues. Combining the CDR3 with reference TRBV7-2 and TRBJ2-1 gives the whole variable domain GAGVSQSPSNKVTEKGKDVELRCDPISGHTALYWYRQSLGQGLEFLIYFQGNSAPDKSGLPSDRFSAERTGGSVSTLTIQRTQQEDSAVYLCASSLVGTGSRDEQFFGPGTRLTVL.

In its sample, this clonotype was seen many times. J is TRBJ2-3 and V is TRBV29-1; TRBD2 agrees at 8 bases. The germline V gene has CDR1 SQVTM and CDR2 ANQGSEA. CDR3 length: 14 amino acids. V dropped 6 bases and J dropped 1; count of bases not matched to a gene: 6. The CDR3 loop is CSVAGLAGTDTQYF. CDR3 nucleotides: TGCAGCGTCGCAGGACTAGCCGGCACAGATACGCAGTATTTT.

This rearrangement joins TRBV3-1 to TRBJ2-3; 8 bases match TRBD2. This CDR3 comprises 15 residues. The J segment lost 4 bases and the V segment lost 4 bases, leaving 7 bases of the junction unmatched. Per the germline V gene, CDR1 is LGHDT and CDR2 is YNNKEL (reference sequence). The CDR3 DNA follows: TGTGCCAGCAGCCCTTGGCGGGAGGTGGCAGATACGCAGTATTTT. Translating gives CASSPWREVADTQYF.

DNA for the CDR3: TGCGCCAGCAGCTTGGTGGGTCACCCTCAAGAGACCCAGTACTTC. It is translated as CASSLVGHPQETQYF. The V and J genes are TRBV5-1 and TRBJ2-5, with D unclear. V lost 0 bases and J lost 2, with 11 bases in between. Germline lookup yields CDR1 SGHRS and CDR2 YFSETQ. CDR3 length: 15 amino acids.

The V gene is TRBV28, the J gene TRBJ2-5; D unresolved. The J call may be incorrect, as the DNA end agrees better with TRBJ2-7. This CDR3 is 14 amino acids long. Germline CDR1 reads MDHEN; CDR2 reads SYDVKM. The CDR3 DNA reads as TGTGCCAGCAGTCTCCCAGACGTTAACTACGAGCAGTACTTC. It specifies CASSLPDVNYEQYF.

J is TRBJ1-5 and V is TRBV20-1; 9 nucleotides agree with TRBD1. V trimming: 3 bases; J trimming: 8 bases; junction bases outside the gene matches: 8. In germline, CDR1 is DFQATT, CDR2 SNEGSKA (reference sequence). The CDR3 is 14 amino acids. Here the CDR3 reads CSARPGQGIEPQHF. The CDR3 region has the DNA TGCAGTGCTAGGCCGGGACAGGGAATTGAGCCCCAGCATTTT.